This T cell receptor beta chain was obtained from a study of PD-1 blockade in classical Hodgkin lymphoma. The patients all showed relapse after autologous stem cell transplantation, while their brentuximab vedotin exposure varied. J was trimmed by 3 bases and V by 3 bases; bases with no gene match: 5. The CDR3 is 15 amino acids. From germline, CDR1 is MGHRA and CDR2 YSYEKL. TCRdb keeps only in-frame clones here, not all; method: immunoSEQ multiplex PCR. The table lists fewer than 65,000 clones, 85% to 90% of them singletons. This specimen was peripheral blood mononuclear cells (PBMCs), taken at baseline. The J gene is TRBJ2-1, the V gene TRBV4-1, with 7 positions matching TRBD1. This TCR came from a human donor with classical Hodgkin lymphoma. CDR3 residues: CASSHRQGGYNEQFF. The CDR3 nucleotides are TGCGCCAGCAGCCATAGACAGGGCGGCTACAATGAGCAGTTCTTC.